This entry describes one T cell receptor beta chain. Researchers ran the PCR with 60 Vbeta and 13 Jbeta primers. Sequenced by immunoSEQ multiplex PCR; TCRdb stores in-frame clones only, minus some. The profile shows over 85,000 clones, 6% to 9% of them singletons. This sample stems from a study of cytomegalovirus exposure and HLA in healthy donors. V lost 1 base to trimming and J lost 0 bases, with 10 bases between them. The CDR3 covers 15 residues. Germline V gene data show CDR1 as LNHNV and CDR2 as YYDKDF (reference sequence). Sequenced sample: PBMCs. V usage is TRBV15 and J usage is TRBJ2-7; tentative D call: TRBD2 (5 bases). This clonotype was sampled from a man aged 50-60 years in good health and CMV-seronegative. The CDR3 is CATSRGGLSSYEQYF. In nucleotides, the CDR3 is TGTGCCACCAGCAGAGGAGGGCTTAGCTCCTACGAGCAGTACTTC. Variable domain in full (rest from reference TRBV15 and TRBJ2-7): DAMVIQNPRYQVTQFGKPVTLSCSQTLNHNVMYWYQQKSSQAPKLLFHYYDKDFNNEADTPDNFQSRRPNTSFCFLDIRSPGLGDTAMYLCATSRGGLSSYEQYFGPGTRLTVT.